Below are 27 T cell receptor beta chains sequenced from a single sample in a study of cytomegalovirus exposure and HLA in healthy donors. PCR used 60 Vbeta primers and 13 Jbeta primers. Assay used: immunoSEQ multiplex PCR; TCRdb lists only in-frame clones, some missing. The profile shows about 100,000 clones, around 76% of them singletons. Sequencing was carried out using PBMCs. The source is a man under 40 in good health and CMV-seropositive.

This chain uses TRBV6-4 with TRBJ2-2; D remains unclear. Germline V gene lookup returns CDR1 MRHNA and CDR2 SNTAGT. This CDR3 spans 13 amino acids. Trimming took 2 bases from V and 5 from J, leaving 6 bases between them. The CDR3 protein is CASSDKETGELFF. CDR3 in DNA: TGTGCCAGCAGTGACAAGGAGACCGGGGAGCTGTTTTTT.

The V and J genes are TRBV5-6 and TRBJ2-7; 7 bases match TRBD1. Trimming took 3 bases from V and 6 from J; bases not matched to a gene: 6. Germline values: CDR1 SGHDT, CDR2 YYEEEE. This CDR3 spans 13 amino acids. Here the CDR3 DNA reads TGTGCCAGCAGCTCAGACAGGGACATCGAGCAGTACTTC. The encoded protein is CASSSDRDIEQYF.

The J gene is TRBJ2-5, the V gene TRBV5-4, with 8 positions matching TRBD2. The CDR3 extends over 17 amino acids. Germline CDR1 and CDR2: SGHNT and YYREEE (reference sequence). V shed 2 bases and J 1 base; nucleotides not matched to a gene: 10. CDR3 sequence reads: CASSLDPSRGAQETQYF. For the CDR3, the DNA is TGTGCCAGCAGCTTAGATCCATCGCGGGGGGCCCAAGAGACCCAGTACTTC.

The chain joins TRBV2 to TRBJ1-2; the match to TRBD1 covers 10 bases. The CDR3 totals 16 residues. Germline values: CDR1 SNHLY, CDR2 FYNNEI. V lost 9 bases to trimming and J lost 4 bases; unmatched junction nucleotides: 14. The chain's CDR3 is CASSGTGVRRGYGYTF. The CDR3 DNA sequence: TGTGCCAGTTCCGGGACAGGGGTTCGTAGGGGCTATGGCTACACCTTC.

The CDR3 sequence is CASRGVTKNIQYF. The CDR3 nucleotides read TGTGCCAGTCGGGGGGTGACCAAAAACATTCAGTACTTC. V is TRBV6-5 and J is TRBJ2-4; the match to TRBD2 covers 7 bases. The CDR3 loop spans 13 amino acids. CDR1 is MNHEY, CDR2 SVGAGI, per germline. The J segment lost 2 bases and the V segment lost 9 bases, leaving 4 bases of the junction unmatched.

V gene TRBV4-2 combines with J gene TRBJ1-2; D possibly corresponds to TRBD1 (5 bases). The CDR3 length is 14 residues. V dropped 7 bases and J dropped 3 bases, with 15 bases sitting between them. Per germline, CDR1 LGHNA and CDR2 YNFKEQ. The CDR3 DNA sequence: TGTGCCAGCACCCCGCTGGGGGGTGACTATGGCTACACCTTC. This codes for CASTPLGGDYGYTF.

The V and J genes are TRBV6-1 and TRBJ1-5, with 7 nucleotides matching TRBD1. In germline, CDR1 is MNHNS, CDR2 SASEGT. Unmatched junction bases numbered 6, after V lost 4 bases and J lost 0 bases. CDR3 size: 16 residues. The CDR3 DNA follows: TGTGCCAGCAGTGTAGGGGGCCACCTTAGCAATCAGCCCCAGCATTTT. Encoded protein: CASSVGGHLSNQPQHF.

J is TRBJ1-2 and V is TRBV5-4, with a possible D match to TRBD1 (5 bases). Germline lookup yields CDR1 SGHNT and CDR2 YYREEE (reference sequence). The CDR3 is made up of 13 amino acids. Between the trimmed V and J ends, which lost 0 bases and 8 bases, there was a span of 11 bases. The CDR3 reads CASSLEGWSGYTF. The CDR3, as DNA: TGTGCCAGCAGCTTGGAGGGGTGGTCGGGCTACACCTTC.

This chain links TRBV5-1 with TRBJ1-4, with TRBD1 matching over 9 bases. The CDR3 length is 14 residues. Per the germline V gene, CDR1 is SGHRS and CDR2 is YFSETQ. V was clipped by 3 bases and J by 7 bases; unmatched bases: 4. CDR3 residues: CASSSGQGSEKLFF. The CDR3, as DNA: TGCGCCAGCAGCTCGGGACAGGGTAGTGAAAAACTGTTTTTT.

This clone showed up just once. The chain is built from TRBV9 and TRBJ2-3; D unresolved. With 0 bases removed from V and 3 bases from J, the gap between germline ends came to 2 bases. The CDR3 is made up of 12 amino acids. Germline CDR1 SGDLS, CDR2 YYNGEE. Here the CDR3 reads CASSVATDTQYF. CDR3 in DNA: TGTGCCAGCAGCGTAGCTACAGATACGCAGTATTTT.

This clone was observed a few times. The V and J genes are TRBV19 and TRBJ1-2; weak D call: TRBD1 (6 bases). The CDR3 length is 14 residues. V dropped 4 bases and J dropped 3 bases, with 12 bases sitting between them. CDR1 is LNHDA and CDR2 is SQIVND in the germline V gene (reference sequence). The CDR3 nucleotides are TGTGCCAGTAGTACTACAGGGACGTACTATGGCTACACCTTC. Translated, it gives CASSTTGTYYGYTF. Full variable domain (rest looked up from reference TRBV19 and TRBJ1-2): DGGITQSPKYLFRKEGQNVTLSCEQNLNHDAMYWYRQDPGQGLRLIYYSQIVNDFQKGDIAEGYSVSREKKESFPLTVTSAQKNPTAFYLCASSTTGTYYGYTFGSGTRLTVV.

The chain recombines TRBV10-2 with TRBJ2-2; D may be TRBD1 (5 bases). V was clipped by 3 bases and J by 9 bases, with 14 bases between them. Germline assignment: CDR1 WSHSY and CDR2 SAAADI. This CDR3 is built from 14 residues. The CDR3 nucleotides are TGCGCCAGCAGTGAACAGGCCCCTAGTCGGGAGCTGTTTTTT. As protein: CASSEQAPSRELFF.

CDR3 DNA sequence: TGTGCCAGCAGGAGGACAGGGGCGCCTCAAGAGACCCAGTACTTC. It translates to CASRRTGAPQETQYF. The V and J genes are TRBV6-5 and TRBJ2-5; 9 bases match TRBD1. There are 15 residues in the CDR3. V lost 6 bases, J lost 2 bases, and 7 bases stayed unmatched. Germline CDR1 MNHEY, CDR2 SVGAGI.

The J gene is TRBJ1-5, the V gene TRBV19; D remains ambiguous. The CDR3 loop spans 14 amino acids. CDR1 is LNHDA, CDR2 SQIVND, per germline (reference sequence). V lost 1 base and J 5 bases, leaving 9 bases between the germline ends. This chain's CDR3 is CASSIGAVHQPQHF. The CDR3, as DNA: TGTGCCAGTAGTATAGGGGCAGTCCATCAGCCCCAGCATTTT.

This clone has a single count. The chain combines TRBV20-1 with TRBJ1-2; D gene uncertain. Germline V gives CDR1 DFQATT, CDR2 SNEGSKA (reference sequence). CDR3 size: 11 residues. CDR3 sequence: CSLDTLYGYTF. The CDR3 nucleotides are TGCAGCCTCGACACGCTCTATGGCTACACCTTC.

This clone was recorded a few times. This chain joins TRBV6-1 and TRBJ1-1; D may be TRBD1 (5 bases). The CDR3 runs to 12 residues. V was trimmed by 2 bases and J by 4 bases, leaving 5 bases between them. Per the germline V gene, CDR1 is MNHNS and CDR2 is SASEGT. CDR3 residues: CASSERGTEAFF. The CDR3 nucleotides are TGTGCCAGCAGTGAAAGGGGCACTGAAGCTTTCTTT.

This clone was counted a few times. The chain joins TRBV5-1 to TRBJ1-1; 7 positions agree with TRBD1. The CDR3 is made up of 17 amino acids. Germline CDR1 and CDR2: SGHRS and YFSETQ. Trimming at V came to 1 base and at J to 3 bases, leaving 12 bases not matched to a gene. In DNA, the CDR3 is TGCGCCAGCAGCTTGACGACAGGGATTGGGGCCGACACTGAAGCTTTCTTT. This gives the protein CASSLTTGIGADTEAFF.

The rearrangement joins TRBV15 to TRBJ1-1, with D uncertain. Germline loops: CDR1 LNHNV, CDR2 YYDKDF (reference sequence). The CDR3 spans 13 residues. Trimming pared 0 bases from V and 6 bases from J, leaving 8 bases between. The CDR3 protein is CATSRDLGAEAFF. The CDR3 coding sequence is TGTGCCACCAGCAGAGATCTGGGAGCTGAAGCTTTCTTT.

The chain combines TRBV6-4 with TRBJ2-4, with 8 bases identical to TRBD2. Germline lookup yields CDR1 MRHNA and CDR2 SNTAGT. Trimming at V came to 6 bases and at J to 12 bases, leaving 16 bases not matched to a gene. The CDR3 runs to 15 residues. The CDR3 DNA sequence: TGTGCCAGCAGCCCGGAGAGCGGGGGAGGGTACAGTCAGTACTTC. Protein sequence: CASSPESGGGYSQYF.

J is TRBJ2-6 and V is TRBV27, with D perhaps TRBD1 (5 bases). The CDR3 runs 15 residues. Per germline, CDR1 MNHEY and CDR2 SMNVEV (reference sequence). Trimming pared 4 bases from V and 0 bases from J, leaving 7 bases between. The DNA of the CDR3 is TGTGCCAGCAGTTATCAGGGCTCTGGGGCCAACGTCCTGACTTTC. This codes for CASSYQGSGANVLTF.

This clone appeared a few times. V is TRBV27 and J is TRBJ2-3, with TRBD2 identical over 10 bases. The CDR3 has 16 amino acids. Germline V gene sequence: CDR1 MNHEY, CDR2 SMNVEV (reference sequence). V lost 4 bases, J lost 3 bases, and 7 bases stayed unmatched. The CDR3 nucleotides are TGTGCCAGCAGTTCCCTAGCGGGGGTGGGTACAGATACGCAGTATTTT. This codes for CASSSLAGVGTDTQYF.

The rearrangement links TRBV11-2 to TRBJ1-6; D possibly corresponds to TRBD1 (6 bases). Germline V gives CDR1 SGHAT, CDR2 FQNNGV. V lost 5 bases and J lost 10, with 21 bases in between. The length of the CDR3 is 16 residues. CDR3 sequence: CASSATGSRRKSPLHF. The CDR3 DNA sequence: TGTGCCAGCAGCGCAACAGGGTCTAGAAGGAAATCACCCCTCCACTTT.

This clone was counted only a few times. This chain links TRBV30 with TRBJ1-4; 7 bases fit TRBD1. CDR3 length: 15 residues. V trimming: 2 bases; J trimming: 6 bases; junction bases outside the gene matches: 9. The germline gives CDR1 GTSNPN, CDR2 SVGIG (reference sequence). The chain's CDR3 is CAWSLRGRGDEKLFF. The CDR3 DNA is TGTGCCTGGAGTCTAAGGGGGCGCGGGGATGAAAAACTGTTTTTT.

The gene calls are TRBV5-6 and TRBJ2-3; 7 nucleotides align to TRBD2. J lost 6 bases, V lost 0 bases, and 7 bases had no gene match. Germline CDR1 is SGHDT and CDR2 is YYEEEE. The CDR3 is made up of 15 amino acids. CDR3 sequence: CASSLGAGPPDTQYF. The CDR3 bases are TGTGCCAGCAGCTTGGGAGCGGGACCCCCCGATACGCAGTATTTT.

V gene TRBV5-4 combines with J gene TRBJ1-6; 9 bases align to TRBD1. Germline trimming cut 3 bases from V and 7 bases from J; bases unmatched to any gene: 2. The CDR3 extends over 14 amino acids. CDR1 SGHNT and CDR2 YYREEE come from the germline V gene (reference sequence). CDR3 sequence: CASSWDRVNSPLHF. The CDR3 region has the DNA TGTGCCAGCAGCTGGGACAGGGTGAATTCACCCCTCCACTTT.

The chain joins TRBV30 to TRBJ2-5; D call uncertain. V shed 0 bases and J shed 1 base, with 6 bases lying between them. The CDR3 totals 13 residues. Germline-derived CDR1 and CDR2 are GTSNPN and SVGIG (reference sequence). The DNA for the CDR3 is TGTGCCTGGAGTGTCAGGTCCCAAGAGACCCAGTACTTC. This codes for CAWSVRSQETQYF.

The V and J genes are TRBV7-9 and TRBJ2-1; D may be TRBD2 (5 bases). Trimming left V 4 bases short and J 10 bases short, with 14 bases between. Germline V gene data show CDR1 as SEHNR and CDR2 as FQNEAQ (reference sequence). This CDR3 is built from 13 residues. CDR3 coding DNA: TGTGCCAGCAGCTCCCGAGAGACGGGAGAGCAGTTCTTC. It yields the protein CASSSRETGEQFF.